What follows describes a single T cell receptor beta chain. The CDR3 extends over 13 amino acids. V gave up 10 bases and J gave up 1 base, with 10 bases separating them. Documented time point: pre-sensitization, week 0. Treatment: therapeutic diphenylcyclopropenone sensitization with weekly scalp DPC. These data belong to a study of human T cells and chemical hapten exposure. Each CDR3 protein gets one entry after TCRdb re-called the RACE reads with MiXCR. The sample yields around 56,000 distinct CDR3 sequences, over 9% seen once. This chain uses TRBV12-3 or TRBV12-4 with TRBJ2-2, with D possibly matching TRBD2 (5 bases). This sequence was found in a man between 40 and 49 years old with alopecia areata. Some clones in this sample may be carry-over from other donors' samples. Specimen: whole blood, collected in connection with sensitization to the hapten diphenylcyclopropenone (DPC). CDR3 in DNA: TGTGCCACCCAGGAGGAGAACACCGGGGAGCTGTTTTTT. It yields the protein CATQEENTGELFF.